This TCR beta chain is drawn from a study of T cell responses to AZD1222 COVID-19 vaccine. Findings and caveats of the study: Distributed over spike, vaccine-associated CD4 TCRs predominated at 160-218 and 743-854. Most donors were white British and more were female, and clonal diversity was possibly underestimated. The repertoires were collected only after the peak T cell response.

Germline-derived CDR1 and CDR2 are SGHDN and FVKESK. This CDR3 spans 17 amino acids. After removal of 4 bases from V and 0 bases from J, the junction contained 8 bases not matched to a gene. On this clone: As yet, its antigen is unknown.

Some clones are missing from TCRdb's copy, which holds only in-frame ones; the method was immunoSEQ multiplex PCR. The sample lists approximately 120,000 clones, around 90% occurring once. The V call is TRBV14, the J call TRBJ1-3; 8 bases are a match to TRBD1. This clonotype originated in an adult in good health. This material consisted of peripheral blood, taken on day 0 of MenACWY control vaccination. The CDR3 reads CASSPRTGLSSGNTIYF. The CDR3 bases are TGTGCCAGCAGCCCTCGGACAGGGTTATCCTCTGGAAACACCATATATTTT.